These 14 T cell receptor beta chains came from one sample sequenced in a study of OX40 agonist ivuxolimab in advanced cancers. This table comes from immunoSEQ multiplex PCR, and its TCRdb copy is limited to in-frame clones, with some not included. Found here are 35,000 to 45,000 clones, around four fifths of them singletons; the top ten hold approximately 2%. The sample here was CD4+ or CD8+ T cells sorted from blood, taken in a trial of the OX40 agonist ivuxolimab. Receptors were obtained from an adult with an advanced solid tumor such as melanoma, head and neck, liver or kidney cancer.

This chain's CDR3 is CASSFKGVMGYTF. The CDR3 region has the DNA TGTGCCAGCAGCTTCAAGGGAGTGATGGGCTACACCTTC. This chain connects TRBV7-9 to TRBJ1-2; D not certain. CDR3 size: 13 residues. Trimming took 3 bases from V and 8 from J, leaving 13 bases between them. Germline lookup yields CDR1 SEHNR and CDR2 FQNEAQ (reference sequence). Full variable domain (remainder filled in from reference TRBV7-9 and TRBJ1-2): DTGVSQNPRHKITKRGQNVTFRCDPISEHNRLYWYRQTLGQGPEFLTYFQNEAQLEKSRLLSDRFSAERPKGSFSTLEIQRTEQGDSAMYLCASSFKGVMGYTFGSGTRLTVV.

The chain recombines TRBV9 with TRBJ2-1; D is perhaps TRBD2 (6 bases). The CDR3 is made up of 13 amino acids. Germline V gives CDR1 SGDLS, CDR2 YYNGEE. Trimming removed 2 bases at V and 7 bases at J, with 10 bases between. The CDR3 sequence is CASSVSGGNEQFF. CDR3 bases: TGTGCCAGCAGCGTCAGTGGGGGGAATGAGCAGTTCTTC.

This clone occurred a few times. CDR3 nucleotides: TGTGCCAGCAGTTCCAAGAGGGGGGGCCCTGGAGGGGCCAACGTCCTGACTTTC. Translation: CASSSKRGGPGGANVLTF. The rearrangement links TRBV7-8 to TRBJ2-6; maybe TRBD2 (7 bases). Germline V gene data show CDR1 as SGHVS and CDR2 as FQNEAQ. The CDR3 is 18 amino acids. V was clipped by 6 bases and J by 4 bases, with 22 bases between them. The variable domain in full, completed from reference TRBV7-8 and TRBJ2-6, reads GAGVSQSPRYKVAKRGQDVALRCDPISGHVSLFWYQQALGQGPEFLTYFQNEAQLDKSGLPSDRFFAERPEGSVSTLKIQRTQQEDSAVYLCASSSKRGGPGGANVLTFGAGSRLTVL.

The chain couples TRBV19 to TRBJ2-1; D may be TRBD1 (5 bases). Germline CDR1 is LNHDA and CDR2 is SQIVND (reference sequence). The length of the CDR3 is 15 residues. Trimming took 9 bases from V and 6 from J, leaving 21 bases between them. CDR3 residues: CASRRGGDGSNEQFF. In nucleotides, the CDR3 is TGTGCCAGCCGAAGGGGCGGCGATGGTTCCAATGAGCAGTTCTTC.

The chain has TRBV29-1 and TRBJ1-1; the match to TRBD1 covers 7 bases. Germline trimming cut 6 bases from V and 2 bases from J; bases unmatched to any gene: 3. The CDR3 is made up of 12 amino acids. The germline V gene encodes CDR1 SQVTM and CDR2 ANQGSEA. CDR3 sequence (DNA): TGCAGCGTGGGACAGACTAACACTGAAGCTTTCTTT. It is translated as CSVGQTNTEAFF.

The chain carries TRBV7-2 and TRBJ2-7, with D maybe TRBD1 (5 bases). The CDR3 sequence is 11 residues long. Trimming left V 5 bases short and J 6 bases short, with 8 bases between. Germline loops: CDR1 SGHTA, CDR2 FQGNSA. CDR3 sequence reads: CASSAGPEQYF. The CDR3 nucleotides are TGTGCCAGCAGCGCAGGGCCCGAGCAGTACTTC.

This chain uses TRBV20-1 with TRBJ1-1, with unresolved D. Per germline, CDR1 DFQATT and CDR2 SNEGSKA (reference sequence). V lost 4 bases to trimming and J lost 5 bases, with 8 bases between them. This CDR3 has 11 amino acids. CDR3 sequence reads: CSATVVTEAFF. CDR3 nucleotides: TGCAGTGCTACTGTAGTTACTGAAGCTTTCTTT.

This sequence joins TRBV6-1 and TRBJ1-4; D ambiguous. V gave up 2 bases and J gave up 4 bases, with 2 bases separating them. Germline CDR1 reads MNHNS; CDR2 reads SASEGT. CDR3 length: 12 amino acids. The CDR3 DNA sequence: TGTGCCAGCAGTGAACTTAATGAAAAACTGTTTTTT. Amino acids: CASSELNEKLFF.

This chain uses TRBV6-1 with TRBJ2-7; no reliable D call. Germline CDR1 reads MNHNS; CDR2 reads SASEGT. V was cut by 7 bases and J by 12 bases, with 19 bases left in between. The CDR3 has 12 amino acids. CDR3 coding DNA: TGTGCCAGCACCACGACGGGCCTCAGCACGTACTTC. Translated, it gives CASTTTGLSTYF.

This clone was seen more than once but under ten times. The chain combines TRBV5-4 with TRBJ1-2; 7 bases fit TRBD1. Germline V gene sequence: CDR1 SGHNT, CDR2 YYREEE (reference sequence). The ends lost 0 bases at V and 8 bases at J; junction bases unmatched: 10. The CDR3 has 15 residues. This CDR3 reads CASSLEEGRGQGYTF. DNA of the CDR3: TGTGCCAGCAGCTTGGAAGAGGGGAGGGGGCAGGGCTACACCTTC.

The chain uses TRBV5-1 and TRBJ2-1; 8 bases align to TRBD2. The CDR3 has 13 amino acids. The V gene's germline CDR1 is SGHRS and CDR2 YFSETQ. V lost 4 bases to trimming and J lost 10 bases; unmatched junction nucleotides: 7. The CDR3 DNA sequence: TGCGCCAGCAGCCGACCGGGGGGGTTCGAGCAGTTCTTC. Protein: CASSRPGGFEQFF. Supplemented by reference TRBV5-1 and TRBJ2-1, the full variable domain reads KAGVTQTPRYLIKTRGQQVTLSCSPISGHRSVSWYQQTPGQGLQFLFEYFSETQRNKGNFPGRFSGRQFSNSRSEMNVSTLELGDSALYLCASSRPGGFEQFFGPGTRLTVL.

The chain employs TRBV28 and TRBJ1-2, with a possible D match to TRBD1 (5 bases). From germline, CDR1 is MDHEN and CDR2 SYDVKM. Trimming took 7 bases from V and 0 from J, leaving 9 bases between them. This CDR3 region has 13 residues. In nucleotides, the CDR3 is TGTGCCAGCACAGGGCAAGCTAACTATGGCTACACCTTC. Translation: CASTGQANYGYTF.

As regards this clone: The same CDR3 arises from other DNA sequences in this sample as well. The chain carries TRBV28 and TRBJ1-1, with TRBD1 matching 8 bases. The germline CDR1 and CDR2 sequences are MDHEN and SYDVKM. The V and J ends lost 5 bases and 2 bases, in that order; junction bases with no gene match: 13. The length of the CDR3 is 17 residues. CDR3 coding DNA: TGTGCCAGCAGTGGGTTCTCCAGGGGGCAACTAAACACTGAAGCTTTCTTT. Translating gives CASSGFSRGQLNTEAFF.

This rearrangement joins TRBV5-6 to TRBJ1-2, with 10 bases that match TRBD1. The J segment lost 13 bases and the V segment lost 4 bases, leaving 10 bases of the junction unmatched. Germline-derived CDR1 and CDR2 are SGHDT and YYEEEE. The CDR3 loop spans 13 amino acids. The CDR3: CASSGTGEKDVTF. As DNA, the CDR3 is TGTGCCAGCAGCGGGACAGGGGAGAAGGACGTCACCTTC.